A selection of T cell receptor beta chains follows, all from one sample in a study of blood T cell repertoires in COVID-19. Here immunoSEQ multiplex PCR was the method, and the copy in TCRdb shows in-frame clones only, minus some. The sample lists 30,000 or so clones, around 90% seen once, with around 0.55% in the top ten. The sample consisted of peripheral blood. The origin of the receptors is a woman between 40 and 50 years old with active or convalescent COVID-19. Each CDR3 is given with its conserved first and last residue. A D gene is named only where the DNA matches it firmly. Not every row has a clone size; where given, it reads once, few, many or a size class.

TRBJ2-7,.,TRBV10-1,.,CASSGWDLSSYEQYF,TGCGCCAGCAGTGGGTGGGACTTGAGCTCCTACGAGCAGTACTTC
TRBJ2-5,.,TRBV11-2,.,CASSLDRLRDSGGTQYF,TGTGCCAGCAGCTTAGACAGGCTACGCGATAGCGGCGGGACCCAGTACTTC
TRBJ2-7,.,TRBV9,TRBD1,CASSTRQGKDEQYF,TGTGCCAGCAGCACCAGACAGGGTAAAGACGAGCAGTACTTC
TRBJ2-1,.,TRBV6-1,TRBD1,CASSEPRDRGRGAYNEQFF,TGTGCCAGCAGTGAACCCCGGGACAGGGGGCGGGGGGCCTACAATGAGCAGTTCTTC
TRBJ2-5,.,TRBV12-5,TRBD2,CASGIGTSGGQETQYF,TGTGCTAGTGGTATAGGGACTAGCGGGGGACAAGAGACCCAGTACTTC
TRBJ2-1,.,TRBV19,TRBD1,CASTATGQWNEQFF,TGTGCCAGTACCGCGACAGGGCAGTGGAATGAGCAGTTCTTC
TRBJ2-1,.,TRBV7-2,TRBD2,CASSPRGAGGGEQFF,TGTGCCAGCAGCCCACGGGGAGCGGGGGGGGGTGAGCAGTTCTTC
TRBJ1-5,once,TRBV6-1,.,CASSEAEGRDQPQHF,TGTGCCAGCAGTGAGGCGGAGGGACGGGATCAGCCCCAGCATTTT
TRBJ2-1,.,TRBV11-2,.,CASSLGRSQDRTKNNEQFF,TGTGCCAGCAGCTTAGGGAGATCTCAAGACAGAACAAAAAACAATGAGCAGTTCTTC
TRBJ2-3,.,TRBV4-2,.,CASSQEHSYTDTQYF,TGTGCCAGCAGCCAAGAGCACTCTTACACAGATACGCAGTATTTT
TRBJ2-4,.,TRBV7-2,TRBD1,CASSFEPGTGKNIQYF,TGTGCCAGCAGCTTTGAGCCCGGGACAGGCAAAAACATTCAGTACTTC
TRBJ1-1,.,TRBV28,.,CASSLKRLNTEAFF,TGTGCCAGCAGTTTAAAGAGATTGAACACTGAAGCTTTCTTT
TRBJ2-1,once,TRBV7-2,TRBD2,CASSLVASGGASDEQFF,TGTGCCAGCAGCTTAGTCGCTAGCGGGGGGGCATCCGATGAGCAGTTCTTC
TRBJ2-5,.,TRBV9,.,CASSIPEKGAQYF,TGTGCCAGCAGCATACCGGAGAAGGGGGCCCAGTACTTC
TRBJ2-2,once,TRBV10-2,TRBD2,CASRGGGLAGDNTGELFF,TGCGCCAGCAGGGGCGGGGGACTAGCGGGAGACAACACCGGGGAGCTGTTTTTT
TRBJ2-3,.,TRBV19,TRBD2,CASSMTSGIGDTQYF,TGTGCCAGTAGTATGACTAGCGGGATAGGAGATACGCAGTATTTT
TRBJ1-1,.,TRBV18,.,CASSPARGTEAFF,TGTGCCAGCTCCCCCGCCAGGGGCACTGAAGCTTTCTTT
TRBJ2-2,.,TRBV11-2,.,CASSPRLESNTGELFF,TGTGCCAGCAGCCCAAGACTAGAGTCGAACACCGGGGAGCTGTTTTTT
TRBJ1-6,.,TRBV5-1,TRBD1,CASSYRTGFGNLWNSPLHF,TGCGCCAGCAGCTACCGGACAGGGTTTGGAAACCTTTGGAATTCACCCCTCCACTTT
TRBJ2-7,few,TRBV29-1,TRBD1,CSAGDRASYEQYF,TGCAGCGCGGGGGACAGGGCCTCCTACGAGCAGTACTTC
TRBJ2-7,.,TRBV6-5,TRBD1,CASSYATGTGVYEQYF,TGTGCCAGCAGTTACGCCACCGGGACAGGGGTTTACGAGCAGTACTTC
TRBJ2-3,.,TRBV13,TRBD2,CASSLSIGLAGTDTQYF,TGTGCCAGCAGCTTAAGTATAGGACTAGCGGGCACAGATACGCAGTATTTT
TRBJ2-4,once,TRBV6-5,TRBD1,CASSYTQGQGNIQYF,TGTGCCAGCAGTTACACACAGGGGCAAGGGAACATTCAGTACTTC
TRBJ1-4,.,TRBV6-5,.,CASSRHQGSEKLFF,TGTGCCAGCAGTCGACACCAAGGCAGTGAAAAACTGTTTTTT
TRBJ2-3,.,TRBV5-1,.,CASSLELDSGTDTQYF,TGCGCCAGCAGCTTGGAGTTGGACAGCGGCACAGATACGCAGTATTTT
TRBJ2-5,once,TRBV11-2,TRBD2,CASSLTGRGLRETQYF,TGTGCCAGCAGCCTGACGGGGAGGGGCCTGAGAGAGACCCAGTACTTC
TRBJ2-7,.,TRBV7-8,.,CASSLLAATYEQYF,TGTGCCAGCAGCTTATTGGCGGCGACCTACGAGCAGTACTTC
TRBJ1-3,.,TRBV16,TRBD1,CASSQGTGGNTIYF,TGTGCCAGCAGCCAAGGGACAGGGGGAAACACCATATATTTT
TRBJ2-1,.,TRBV3-1/TRBV3-2,TRBD2,CASSRLSSGSSHEQFF,TGTGCCAGCAGCCGATTGTCTAGCGGGAGTAGTCATGAGCAGTTCTTC
TRBJ2-1,.,TRBV7-3,TRBD1,CASSRGPGTGDNEQFF,TGTGCCAGCAGCCGAGGTCCCGGGACAGGGGACAATGAGCAGTTCTTC
TRBJ2-5,.,TRBV6-5,TRBD2,CASSGVAGQETQYF,TGTGCCAGCTCAGGAGTAGCGGGCCAAGAGACCCAGTACTTC
TRBJ1-1,few,TRBV4-2,.,CASSQDVGQLPTEAFF,TGTGCCAGCAGCCAAGATGTCGGACAGTTACCCACTGAAGCTTTCTTT
TRBJ2-1,.,TRBV19,.,CASSIGWRGNYNEQFF,TGTGCCAGTAGTATCGGATGGCGGGGAAATTACAATGAGCAGTTCTTC
TRBJ2-3,.,TRBV19,.,CASRPSGTDTQYF,TGTGCCAGTCGGCCTAGCGGCACAGATACGCAGTATTTT
TRBJ2-3,.,TRBV9,TRBD2,CASSPRTSGGALTDTQYF,TGTGCCAGCAGCCCCCGGACTAGCGGGGGGGCCCTCACAGATACGCAGTATTTT
TRBJ1-1,.,TRBV9,.,CASSVVGPQAEAFF,TGTGCCAGCAGCGTAGTGGGGCCCCAGGCTGAAGCTTTCTTT
TRBJ2-3,.,TRBV24-1,TRBD2,CATSDAGTSGVITDTQYF,TGTGCCACCAGTGACGCCGGGACTAGCGGGGTAATCACAGATACGCAGTATTTT
TRBJ1-2,.,TRBV21-1,.,CASTREDRVFHGYTF,TGTGCCAGCACGAGAGAGGACAGGGTTTTCCATGGCTACACCTTC
TRBJ2-5,.,TRBV28,.,CASRQLGGGETQYF,TGTGCCAGCAGACAGCTCGGGGGTGGGGAGACCCAGTACTTC
TRBJ1-5,.,TRBV6-2/TRBV6-3,TRBD1,CASSPTGNNQPQHF,TGTGCCAGCAGCCCGACAGGGAACAATCAGCCCCAGCATTTT
TRBJ2-5,once,TRBV5-1,TRBD2,CASSLESSGGPLQETQYF,TGCGCCAGCAGCTTGGAGTCTAGCGGGGGACCCCTCCAAGAGACCCAGTACTTC
TRBJ2-7,.,TRBV20-1,.,CSASEAYEQYF,TGCAGTGCTAGCGAGGCGTACGAGCAGTACTTC